These T cell receptor beta chains were read from a single sample in a study of post-analysis software for immune sequencing data. TCRdb passed the PCR reads through MiXCR, listing each CDR3 protein once. The table has about 540,000 distinct CDR3 sequences, 34% seen once. The sample consisted of blood. These receptors were obtained from a girl between 2 and 17 years old with multiple sclerosis. CDR3s include the opening cysteine and the closing phenylalanine or tryptophan. D genes are given only for firm matches. A row's size may be missing; if present it is once, few, many or a size class.

TRBV6-1	few	TRBD2	TRBJ2-5	TGTGCCAGCAGTGAACTAGCGGGCCAAGAGACCCAGTACTTC	CASSELAGQETQYF
TRBV20-1	-	-	TRBJ2-3	TGCAGTGCTAGAGTGCCCCAAGATGGAGCAGATACGCAGTATTTT	CSARVPQDGADTQYF
TRBV7-8	few	TRBD2	TRBJ2-3	TGTGCCAGCAGCGCTCGCGGGGGCGGGGGGACAGATACGCAGTATTTT	CASSARGGGGTDTQYF
TRBV12-3/TRBV12-4	few	TRBD2	TRBJ2-3	TGTGCCAGCAATCCTGGGGGGGGGGATACGCAGTATTTT	CASNPGGGDTQYF
TRBV29-1	many	-	TRBJ2-7	TGCAGCGTTGCGCTGGACCCATTCGGCGAGCAGTACTTC	CSVALDPFGEQYF
TRBV6-1	-	-	TRBJ2-7	TGTGCCAGCAGGGACGGACACCCCTACGAGCAGTACTTC	CASRDGHPYEQYF
TRBV7-9	many	-	TRBJ2-3	TGTGCCAGCAGCTTATACAGAACAGATACGCAGTATTTT	CASSLYRTDTQYF
TRBV5-1	few	TRBD1	TRBJ1-2	TGCGCCAGCAGCGGGGGACAGCGTCTGGGCTACACCTTC	CASSGGQRLGYTF
TRBV7-3	-	-	TRBJ2-1	TGTACCAGCAGCGCGAGCGGGGAGCAGTTCTTC	CTSSASGEQFF
TRBV6-5	-	-	TRBJ2-3	TGTGCCAGCAGTTATCATTTGGGGGCAGCCTCAGATACGCAGTATTTT	CASSYHLGAASDTQYF
TRBV18	-	-	TRBJ2-5	TGTGCCAGCTCACCCCTGAAGGGAGAGACCCAGTACTTC	CASSPLKGETQYF
TRBV3-1	few	-	TRBJ2-5	TGTGCCAGCAGCCAAGATAATCGGGCTCAAGAGACCCAGTACTTC	CASSQDNRAQETQYF
TRBV5-4	-	TRBD2	TRBJ2-1	TGTGCCAGCAGCTCAGGGCCGGCCAAGGGCGGGAGGGGTGAGCAGTTCTTC	CASSSGPAKGGRGEQFF
TRBV4-1	many	-	TRBJ2-6	TGCGCCAGCAGCCAAGAAGGTTCCCCCTCTGGGGCCAACGTCCTGACTTTC	CASSQEGSPSGANVLTF
TRBV12-3/TRBV12-4	few	-	TRBJ1-2	TGTGCCAGCAGTCTGGGGACCCCTTGGGCAGACTATGGCTACACCTTC	CASSLGTPWADYGYTF
TRBV25-1	few	-	TRBJ1-2	TGTGCCAGCAGTGAATATAGGGACTATGGCTACACCTTC	CASSEYRDYGYTF
TRBV9	-	TRBD2	TRBJ2-1	TGTGCCAGCAGCGTAGAGGGTAGCGGGGGGTATTCCTACAATGAGCAGTTCTTC	CASSVEGSGGYSYNEQFF